Here is one T cell receptor (beta chain) with its context. What it binds is unknown. TCRdb's table, derived via immunoSEQ multiplex PCR, lists solely in-frame clones and lacks some. The profile shows more than 2 million clones, roughly 95% of them singletons. The sample originates from a study of shared clonotypes between healthy human individuals. General study results and limits: Compared with clonotypes that all four donors shared, non-shared clonotypes had lower generation probabilities. Limited genetic and exposure-history diversity came from having few donors.

V gave up 11 bases and J gave up 8 bases, with 15 bases separating them. In germline, CDR1 is SNHLY, CDR2 FYNNEI. CDR3 length equals 12 residues. The split of CD4+ cells yielded CD45RA+ naive and CD45RA-negative memory subsets. Input material: naive CD4+ T cells sorted from blood. Sample subset: CD45RA+ positively selected. The chain uses TRBV2 and TRBJ1-4, with D unresolved. This sequence was found in a man between 18 and 29 years old in good health. CDR3 sequence reads: CAGTRIGEKLFF. The CDR3 DNA is TGTGCCGGCACAAGAATAGGAGAAAAACTGTTTTTT.